The 8 T cell receptor beta chains below all came from one sample that was sequenced in a study of shared clonotypes between healthy human individuals. Sequenced by immunoSEQ multiplex PCR; TCRdb stores in-frame clones only, minus some. This sample has some 1 million clones, with about 76% found just once. The sequenced sample consisted of memory CD4+ T cells sorted from blood. Subset denoted: CD45RA-negative fraction. The source of these receptors is a man aged 18 to 29 in good health.

This chain links TRBV6-6 with TRBJ1-4; D is ambiguous. The CDR3 is 13 residues long. Germline assignment: CDR1 MNHNY and CDR2 SVGAGI (reference sequence). The ends were cut back, 4 bases at V and 7 bases at J, with 10 bases in the middle. CDR3 protein: CASSWTEGEKLFF. The DNA for the CDR3 is TGTGCCAGCAGTTGGACGGAGGGTGAAAAACTGTTTTTT.

This chain links TRBV5-4 with TRBJ2-3; 9 positions agree with TRBD1. Germline V gene sequence: CDR1 SGHNT, CDR2 YYREEE (reference sequence). V dropped 4 bases and J dropped 2; count of bases not matched to a gene: 8. The CDR3 covers 16 residues. DNA for the CDR3: TGTGCCAGCAGCAACAGGGGGCTGGTCACCACAGATACGCAGTATTTT. Its translation is CASSNRGLVTTDTQYF.

The rearrangement links TRBV11-2 to TRBJ2-1, with 12 bases lining up with TRBD2. V was pared by 3 bases and J by 6 bases, with 3 bases of the junction left unmatched. The germline V gene encodes CDR1 SGHAT and CDR2 FQNNGV. This CDR3 is built from 15 residues. This CDR3 is CASSFTSGGINEQFF. The CDR3 bases are TGTGCCAGCAGCTTTACTAGCGGGGGGATCAATGAGCAGTTCTTC.

This clone was seen a handful of times. The same CDR3 also results from other DNA sequences found in this sample. The V call is TRBV6-5, the J call TRBJ2-7; perhaps TRBD1 as D (6 bases). Germline CDR1 reads MNHEY; CDR2 reads SVGAGI. V lost 3 bases, J lost 1 base, and 10 bases lay in between. The CDR3 sequence is 14 residues long. CDR3 region: CASSYKQGSYEQYF. The CDR3 DNA is TGTGCCAGCAGTTATAAACAGGGATCCTACGAGCAGTACTTC.

This clone is a singleton in its sample. V is TRBV18 and J is TRBJ2-2; TRBD1 matches 10 bases. Unmatched junction bases numbered 9, after V lost 2 bases and J lost 0 bases. The CDR3 consists of 19 residues. From germline, CDR1 is KGHSH and CDR2 LQKENI. CDR3 coding DNA: TGTGCCAGCTCACCATTAGACAGGGGGCTTAGGCCGAACACCGGGGAGCTGTTTTTT. This encodes CASSPLDRGLRPNTGELFF.

The chain has TRBV18 and TRBJ2-7, with D tentatively TRBD1 or TRBD2 (5 bases each). Germline V gene data show CDR1 as KGHSH and CDR2 as LQKENI. This CDR3 is built from 15 residues. Between the trimmed V and J ends, which lost 2 bases and 2 bases, there was a span of 13 bases. As DNA, the CDR3 is TGTGCCAGCTCACCAGAGGAGGCCAGGGCCTACGAGCAGTACTTC. This sequence encodes CASSPEEARAYEQYF.

A few counts support this clone. In the same sample, other DNA sequences code for this CDR3. The chain joins TRBV5-4 to TRBJ1-2; tentatively, D is TRBD1 (5 bases). Trimming removed 4 bases from V and 4 bases from J, with 11 bases in between. The V gene's germline CDR1 is SGHNT and CDR2 YYREEE (reference sequence). CDR3 length equals 13 residues. CDR3 in amino acids: CASSADGTYGYTF. The CDR3 DNA reads as TGTGCCAGCAGCGCGGACGGGACCTATGGCTACACCTTC.

This clone was picked up one time. The chain carries TRBV10-1 and TRBJ1-2; D is unresolved. The germline CDR1 and CDR2 sequences are WNHNN and SYGVQD (reference sequence). This CDR3 region has 13 residues. Trimming cost V 11 bases and J 0 bases, with 13 bases left between them. This CDR3 is CAPSWAPNYGYTF. The CDR3 DNA reads as TGCGCCCCCTCGTGGGCCCCTAACTATGGCTACACCTTC.